This is a list of T cell receptor beta chains from one sample in a study of vaccination effects on CD4 cells after COVID-19. No antigen has been assigned to these receptors. Measured with immunoSEQ multiplex PCR; TCRdb has only the in-frame clones, and not every one. The sample holds tens of thousands of clones, around 74% seen once. The sequencing here drew on CD4+ T cells from PBMCs cultured without peptide, taken after COVID-19 vaccination. These receptors came from a human donor who had a prior SARS-CoV-2 infection. Each CDR3 is given with its conserved first and last residue. Fields, in order: CDR3 protein, CDR3 DNA, clone size, J gene, V gene, D gene. The D gene is left open where the match is weak. The size field is filled for only some rows; it gives once, few, many or a size class.

CASSLVRETQYF TGTGCCAGCAGCTTAGTCAGAGAGACCCAGTACTTC few TRBJ2-5 TRBV11-2 NA
CASSTPGGVYSPLHF TGTGCCAGCAGTACCCCGGGGGGGGTTTATTCACCCCTCCACTTT once TRBJ1-6 TRBV6-5 NA
CASSSRPNSPLHF TGTGCCAGCAGCTCCCGTCCCAATTCACCCCTCCACTTT NA TRBJ1-6 TRBV9 NA
CASSSGLVYSEQYF TGTGCCAGCAGCTCCGGACTGGTGTATAGCGAGCAGTACTTC NA TRBJ2-7 TRBV7-9 NA
CASSLEGRNTQYF TGTGCCAGCAGCTTAGAGGGGCGAAATACGCAGTATTTT NA TRBJ2-3 TRBV13 NA
CASSQADTQYF TGTGCCAGCAGCCAAGCGGATACGCAGTATTTT NA TRBJ2-3 TRBV3-1/TRBV3-2 NA
CASSYSQGSPGNTIYF TGTGCCAGCAGTTACTCACAGGGCTCCCCAGGAAACACCATATATTTT NA TRBJ1-3 TRBV6-5 NA
CASSYSGTMNTEAFF TGTGCCAGCAGTTACTCCGGCACCATGAACACTGAAGCTTTCTTT NA TRBJ1-1 TRBV6-5 NA
CASSPGTSIGNEQFF TGTGCCAGCAGCCCCGGGACTAGCATAGGCAATGAGCAGTTCTTC few TRBJ2-1 TRBV5-4 TRBD2
CASSLVERGTEAFF TGTGCCAGCAGCTTGGTTGAGAGGGGGACTGAAGCTTTCTTT NA TRBJ1-1 TRBV5-4 NA
CASSFGQGRVDTQYF TGTGCCAGCAGCTTCGGACAGGGGAGAGTGGATACGCAGTATTTT NA TRBJ2-3 TRBV6-6 TRBD1
CASSYRTFEGSPLHF TGTGCCAGCAGTTATCGTACATTCGAGGGTTCACCCCTCCACTTT NA TRBJ1-6 TRBV6-5 NA
CASSRGSPGPQHF TGTGCCAGCAGCCGGGGATCTCCCGGGCCCCAGCATTTT NA TRBJ1-5 TRBV3-1/TRBV3-2 NA
CASSYPSNYEQYF TGTGCCAGCAGTTACCCCTCGAATTACGAGCAGTACTTC NA TRBJ2-7 TRBV6-6 NA
CASSRSTGGSSPLHF TGTGCCAGCAGCCGATCGACAGGGGGGAGTTCACCCCTCCACTTT NA TRBJ1-6 TRBV3-1/TRBV3-2 TRBD1
CASRFGAGVNTGELFF TGTGCCAGTAGATTCGGGGCAGGGGTGAACACCGGGGAGCTGTTTTTT NA TRBJ2-2 TRBV19 NA
CASSLRRGSMNTEAFF TGCGCCAGCAGTCTCAGACGGGGCAGCATGAACACTGAAGCTTTCTTT NA TRBJ1-1 TRBV5-1 NA
CASSRSGQLYGYTF TGCGCCAGCAGCAGATCGGGACAGCTCTATGGCTACACCTTC NA TRBJ1-2 TRBV4-3 TRBD1
CASSPSRQGAGYEQYF TGTGCCAGCTCACCATCACGACAGGGGGCAGGGTACGAGCAGTACTTC NA TRBJ2-7 TRBV18 TRBD1
CASSPRLAGAANTGELFF TGTGCCAGCTCACCGCGACTAGCGGGGGCCGCGAACACCGGGGAGCTGTTTTTT NA TRBJ2-2 TRBV18 TRBD2
CASSLLPAGNTIYF TGTGCCAGCAGCTTACTTCCGGCGGGAAACACCATATATTTT few TRBJ1-3 TRBV7-9 NA
CASSLVDTGELFF TGTGCCAGCAGTTTAGTGGACACCGGGGAGCTGTTTTTT NA TRBJ2-2 TRBV12-3/TRBV12-4 NA
CASSKENWVPGASTDTQYF TGTGCCAGCAGCAAAGAGAACTGGGTGCCAGGGGCAAGCACAGATACGCAGTATTTT NA TRBJ2-3 TRBV21-1 NA
CASSQDRGRATDTQYF TGTGCCAGCAGCCAAGATCGCGGGAGGGCCACGGATACGCAGTATTTT NA TRBJ2-3 TRBV4-2 TRBD2
CASSLAFVGAGGPILKYF TGCGCCAGCAGCTTGGCCTTCGTCGGGGCGGGAGGGCCTATATTAAAGTACTTC NA TRBJ2-7 TRBV5-1 TRBD2
CASSQAPGRESSKTQYF TGTGCCAGCAGCCAAGCCCCCGGGCGGGAGTCTTCGAAGACCCAGTACTTC NA TRBJ2-5 TRBV14 TRBD2
CASIPWGWNSPLHF TGTGCCAGCATTCCCTGGGGCTGGAATTCACCCCTCCACTTT few TRBJ1-6 TRBV6-5 NA
CASSLRLAGGQDEQFF TGTGCCAGCAGCTTAAGGCTAGCGGGGGGGCAAGATGAGCAGTTCTTC NA TRBJ2-1 TRBV13 TRBD2